This TCR beta chain was sequenced during a study of blood T cell repertoires in COVID-19. About the research overall: COVID-19 samples, acute and convalescent, were from the United States, Italy and Spain.

Original processing notes: Using reference gene primer amplification, nucleated cell counts were estimated. Using immunoSEQ multiplex PCR, the repertoire was profiled, and TCRdb retains in-frame clones only, with some absent. The V and J calls and clone size were taken over from that table, and D and trimming were inferred from the DNA. The sample consists of a few hundred thousand clones, more than 85% of them appearing once. The germline V gene encodes CDR1 SEHNR and CDR2 FQNEAQ (reference sequence). V was clipped by 0 bases and J by 4 bases; unmatched bases: 0. CDR3 size: 15 residues. Participants reported their clinical history, and cohort assignment relied on those reports. It was within 2 weeks before study entry that exposed participants met a COVID-19 case.

The chain employs TRBV7-9 and TRBJ2-1, with 10 bases fitting TRBD1. Sequencing was performed on PBMCs or T cells enriched from blood (not recorded which). The clonotype originates from a middle-aged woman who had been exposed to COVID-19. The DNA of the CDR3 is TGTGCCAGCAGCTTAGCGGGACAGGGGTACAATGAGCAGTTCTTC. It encodes CASSLAGQGYNEQFF.